These T cell receptor delta chains were read from a single sample in a study of human gamma delta and Vdelta1 T cells. These receptors lack a known antigen. With CATT, TCRdb re-called clones from the PCR reads. The sample records several thousand delta-chain clones, 40% being singletons. Source material: Vdelta1 gamma-delta T cells from blood grown in culture (DOT cells). These receptors all stem from a human donor in good health. Each CDR3 is given with its conserved first and last residue. Fields, in order: V gene, clone size, J gene, CDR3 length, D gene, CDR3 DNA, CDR3 protein. D genes are given only for firm matches. The size entry is marked missing in some rows and otherwise reads once, few, many or a size class.

v_call: TRDV1
clone_size: -
j_call: TRDJ3
cdr3_length: 20
d_call: -
cdr3_nt: TGTGCTCTTGGGGAACTAATAGGGGAACTTAGCTCCTGGGACACCCGACAGATGTTTTTC
cdr3_aa: CALGELIGELSSWDTRQMFF

v_call: TRDV1
clone_size: few
j_call: TRDJ1
cdr3_length: 23
d_call: -
cdr3_nt: TGTGCTCTTGGGGAACTATCGGACCCGCCCGCTGGGGTCGGATGGACGTACACCGATAAACTCATCTTT
cdr3_aa: CALGELSDPPAGVGWTYTDKLIF

v_call: TRDV1
clone_size: -
j_call: TRDJ1
cdr3_length: 22
d_call: TRDD3
cdr3_nt: TGTGCTCTTGGGGCCAGCCACCATTACGTACTGGGGGATGTCCCCTACACCGATAAACTCATCTTT
cdr3_aa: CALGASHHYVLGDVPYTDKLIF

v_call: TRDV1
clone_size: -
j_call: TRDJ1
cdr3_length: 21
d_call: -
cdr3_nt: TGTGCTCTTGGGGAAGGTAGGGTCCTACGTCGGGGTACTGCGGACACCGATAAACTCATCTTT
cdr3_aa: CALGEGRVLRRGTADTDKLIF

v_call: TRDV1
clone_size: -
j_call: TRDJ1
cdr3_length: 20
d_call: TRDD3
cdr3_nt: TGTGCTCTTGGGGACAAGACCCTAAAACGAACTGGGGTCTCACCCGATAAACTCATCTTT
cdr3_aa: CALGDKTLKRTGVSPDKLIF

v_call: TRDV1
clone_size: -
j_call: TRDJ1
cdr3_length: 16
d_call: TRDD3
cdr3_nt: TGTGCTCTTGGGGAACTAAAAGGGATACGCTCCGATAAACTCATCTTT
cdr3_aa: CALGELKGIRSDKLIF

v_call: TRDV1
clone_size: few
j_call: TRDJ1
cdr3_length: 22
d_call: TRDD3
cdr3_nt: TGTGCTCTTGGGTTCAAATGGCTGCCTGTACTGGGGGATCCCATTCTACCCGATAAACTCATCTTT
cdr3_aa: CALGFKWLPVLGDPILPDKLIF

v_call: TRDV1
clone_size: -
j_call: TRDJ1
cdr3_length: 19
d_call: TRDD3
cdr3_nt: TGTGCTCTTGGGGAATTTACCGAGGGGATACGCGGTGACACCGATAAACGCATCTTT
cdr3_aa: CALGEFTEGIRGDTDKRIF

v_call: TRAV29/DV5
clone_size: -
j_call: TRDJ1
cdr3_length: 18
d_call: TRDD3
cdr3_nt: TGTGCAGCAAGTTATGGGGGATATACTCGACTGTACACCGATAAACTCATCTTT
cdr3_aa: CAASYGGYTRLYTDKLIF

v_call: TRDV1
clone_size: few
j_call: TRDJ1
cdr3_length: 20
d_call: TRDD3
cdr3_nt: TGTGCTCTTGGGGTTCCGACAACCTCGCTGGGGGATCCGACCACCGATAAACTCATCTTT
cdr3_aa: CALGVPTTSLGDPTTDKLIF

v_call: TRDV1
clone_size: -
j_call: TRDJ1
cdr3_length: 19
d_call: TRDD3
cdr3_nt: TGTGCTCTTGGGGAACTTAAGTACTGGGGGATAGTTTACACCGATAAACTCATCTTT
cdr3_aa: CALGELKYWGIVYTDKLIF

v_call: TRDV2
clone_size: -
j_call: TRDJ1
cdr3_length: 16
d_call: TRDD3
cdr3_nt: TGTGCCTGCGGTGGTACTGGGGGACATACACCCAGGGGGATCATCTTT
cdr3_aa: CACGGTGGHTPRGIIF

v_call: TRDV1
clone_size: once
j_call: TRDJ1
cdr3_length: 20
d_call: TRDD3
cdr3_nt: TGTGCTCTTGGGGACCACAATTCCTACTGGGGGATACGCCACACCGATAAACTCATCTTT
cdr3_aa: CALGDHNSYWGIRHTDKLIF

v_call: TRDV1
clone_size: -
j_call: TRDJ1
cdr3_length: 18
d_call: -
cdr3_nt: TGTGCTCTTGGGGCCCCAGCACCTTACTTATCTTACACCGATAAACTCATCTTT
cdr3_aa: CALGAPAPYLSYTDKLIF

v_call: TRDV1
clone_size: -
j_call: TRDJ1
cdr3_length: 20
d_call: -
cdr3_nt: TGTGCTCTTGGGGAACCCCCCCCTACGTTTCTTCGCTATCGCCCCGATAAACTCATCTTT
cdr3_aa: CALGEPPPTFLRYRPDKLIF

v_call: TRDV1
clone_size: -
j_call: TRDJ1
cdr3_length: 18
d_call: -
cdr3_nt: TGTGCTCTCGGGGCCTTTTTCTCCCGGGGGTCGTACACCGATAAACTCATCTTT
cdr3_aa: CALGAFFSRGSYTDKLIF

v_call: TRDV1
clone_size: -
j_call: TRDJ1
cdr3_length: 16
d_call: -
cdr3_nt: TGTGCTCTTGGGGAACGGTCCTACATGAGTGCCGATAAACTCATCTTT
cdr3_aa: CALGERSYMSADKLIF

v_call: TRDV1
clone_size: few
j_call: TRDJ1
cdr3_length: 14
d_call: -
cdr3_nt: TGTGCTCTTGGGGAATTTCGGCCCACCGATAAACTCATCTTT
cdr3_aa: CALGEFRPTDKLIF

v_call: TRDV1
clone_size: -
j_call: TRDJ1
cdr3_length: 15
d_call: -
cdr3_nt: TGTGCTCTTGGGGAACCCCACTTCGCCACCGATAAACTCATCTTT
cdr3_aa: CALGEPHFATDKLIF

v_call: TRDV1
clone_size: -
j_call: TRDJ1
cdr3_length: 19
d_call: -
cdr3_nt: TGTGCTCTTGGGGAATACACCTTCCCCGTCACCCCAGAGACCGATAAACTCATCTTT
cdr3_aa: CALGEYTFPVTPETDKLIF

v_call: TRDV1
clone_size: -
j_call: TRDJ1
cdr3_length: 21
d_call: TRDD2
cdr3_nt: TGTGCTCTTGGGGGGGACCTTCCTACTATTGGGTTTTTCAAGTACACCGATAAACTCATCTTT
cdr3_aa: CALGGDLPTIGFFKYTDKLIF

v_call: TRDV1
clone_size: few
j_call: TRDJ1
cdr3_length: 17
d_call: -
cdr3_nt: TGTGCTCTTGGGGAACTCTACATGGGGGGTCCAACCGATAAACTCATCTTT
cdr3_aa: CALGELYMGGPTDKLIF

v_call: TRDV1
clone_size: -
j_call: TRDJ1
cdr3_length: 17
d_call: -
cdr3_nt: TGTGCTCTTGGGGAACTAGTGAGCATGCCCCACACCGATAAACTCATCTTT
cdr3_aa: CALGELVSMPHTDKLIF

v_call: TRDV1
clone_size: -
j_call: TRDJ1
cdr3_length: 23
d_call: TRDD3
cdr3_nt: TGTGCTCTTGGGGAACGGATTCCCTACTGGGGGATATTTGGGGGAAACCTCACCGATAAACTCATCTTT
cdr3_aa: CALGERIPYWGIFGGNLTDKLIF

v_call: TRDV1
clone_size: few
j_call: TRDJ1
cdr3_length: 19
d_call: TRDD3
cdr3_nt: TGTGCTCTTGGGGAACTAACCTACGTCCGGGGATACTACACCGATAAACTCATCTTT
cdr3_aa: CALGELTYVRGYYTDKLIF

v_call: TRDV1
clone_size: few
j_call: TRDJ1
cdr3_length: 21
d_call: TRDD3
cdr3_nt: TGTGCTCTTGGGGAACTAGTGGTCCTACGTGGGGATACCCCTCCATCCGATAAACTCATCTTT
cdr3_aa: CALGELVVLRGDTPPSDKLIF

v_call: TRDV1
clone_size: -
j_call: TRDJ1
cdr3_length: 20
d_call: TRDD3
cdr3_nt: TGTGCTCTTGTCACTCGATTTCTGGGGGATGCCGAGCCCCACACCGATAAACTCATCTTT
cdr3_aa: CALVTRFLGDAEPHTDKLIF

v_call: TRDV1
clone_size: -
j_call: TRDJ1
cdr3_length: 19
d_call: -
cdr3_nt: TGTGCTCTTGGGGAACATCCGTACGACGAAGGCTGGGGTACCGATAAACTCATCTTT
cdr3_aa: CALGEHPYDEGWGTDKLIF

v_call: TRDV1
clone_size: -
j_call: TRDJ1
cdr3_length: 18
d_call: -
cdr3_nt: TGTGCTCTTGGGGTGAGGGAAGGGATGCCGTGGGGCACCGATAAACTCATCTTT
cdr3_aa: CALGVREGMPWGTDKLIF

v_call: TRDV1
clone_size: -
j_call: TRDJ1
cdr3_length: 12
d_call: -
cdr3_nt: TGTGCTCTTGGAGGGACGCCTGGTAAACTCATCTTT
cdr3_aa: CALGGTPGKLIF

v_call: TRDV1
clone_size: -
j_call: TRDJ1
cdr3_length: 20
d_call: TRDD3
cdr3_nt: TGTGCTCTTGGGGAAAAGTTCGATATTTCTGGGGGACAGTACACCGATAAACTCATCTTT
cdr3_aa: CALGEKFDISGGQYTDKLIF

v_call: TRDV1
clone_size: -
j_call: TRDJ1
cdr3_length: 18
d_call: TRDD3
cdr3_nt: TGTGCTCTTGGGGAGCCCTACTACTGGGGCTCCGTCCCAATCAAACTCATCTTT
cdr3_aa: CALGEPYYWGSVPIKLIF

v_call: TRDV1
clone_size: -
j_call: TRDJ1
cdr3_length: 16
d_call: TRDD2
cdr3_nt: TGTGCTCTTGCGTCCTTCCTGACCTTGGGAGGCGATAAACTCATCTTT
cdr3_aa: CALASFLTLGGDKLIF

v_call: TRDV1
clone_size: once
j_call: TRDJ1
cdr3_length: 22
d_call: TRDD3
cdr3_nt: TGTGCTCTTGGGGAACTTGACAATCCTATTGTACTGGGGACCCCTTACACCGATAAACTCATCTTT
cdr3_aa: CALGELDNPIVLGTPYTDKLIF

v_call: TRDV1
clone_size: -
j_call: TRDJ1
cdr3_length: 18
d_call: -
cdr3_nt: TGTGCTCTTGGGGACGCCTTCCGCCTGGGGGCCCACACCGATAAACTCATCTTT
cdr3_aa: CALGDAFRLGAHTDKLIF

v_call: TRDV1
clone_size: -
j_call: TRDJ1
cdr3_length: 18
d_call: TRDD3
cdr3_nt: TGTGCTCTAACCATCCTACGTACTGGGGGATTTGCGACCGATAAACTCATCTTT
cdr3_aa: CALTILRTGGFATDKLIF

v_call: TRDV1
clone_size: -
j_call: TRDJ1
cdr3_length: 20
d_call: -
cdr3_nt: TGTGCTCTTGGGGAACTAGGGGATTTGTTCCGGGGGGGTCGAAATGATAAACTCATCTTT
cdr3_aa: CALGELGDLFRGGRNDKLIF

v_call: TRDV1
clone_size: -
j_call: TRDJ1
cdr3_length: 18
d_call: TRDD3
cdr3_nt: TGTGCTCTTGGGGAATTCGGGTGGGGGATACGCGCCGAGGTTAAACTCATCTTT
cdr3_aa: CALGEFGWGIRAEVKLIF

v_call: TRDV1
clone_size: few
j_call: TRDJ1
cdr3_length: 20
d_call: TRDD3
cdr3_nt: TGTGCTTTCCGGAATCGACTGGGGGATAATGGTTTTCGGAACGCCGATAAACTCATCTTT
cdr3_aa: CAFRNRLGDNGFRNADKLIF

v_call: TRDV1
clone_size: few
j_call: TRDJ1
cdr3_length: 21
d_call: TRDD3
cdr3_nt: TGTGCTCTTGGGAACTGGGCTGGGGGATACGCACCAATAACGTACACCGATAAACTCATCTTT
cdr3_aa: CALGNWAGGYAPITYTDKLIF

v_call: TRDV1
clone_size: few
j_call: TRDJ1
cdr3_length: 21
d_call: TRDD3
cdr3_nt: TGTGCTCTTGGGGAAAGTCTTCCTACGTACTGGGGGATATCTGCCACCGATAAACTCATCTTT
cdr3_aa: CALGESLPTYWGISATDKLIF

v_call: TRDV1
clone_size: -
j_call: TRDJ1
cdr3_length: 24
d_call: TRDD3
cdr3_nt: TGTGCTCTGGGGGAACTAGTTGCCCTTTCCACGATACTGGGGGCTGTAACGTACACCGATAAACTCATCTTT
cdr3_aa: CALGELVALSTILGAVTYTDKLIF

v_call: TRDV1
clone_size: -
j_call: TRDJ1
cdr3_length: 17
d_call: -
cdr3_nt: TGTGCTCTTGGGGAACTAATTCGAGGCCCGTACTGGAAAAAACTCATCTTT
cdr3_aa: CALGELIRGPYWKKLIF

v_call: TRDV1
clone_size: once
j_call: TRDJ1
cdr3_length: 26
d_call: TRDD2
cdr3_nt: TGTGCTCTTGGGGGGTACCCTTCCTACGTTTTAAAAGTACTGGGGACGCGACGGGTTTACACCGATAAACTCATCTTT
cdr3_aa: CALGGYPSYVLKVLGTRRVYTDKLIF

v_call: TRDV1
clone_size: -
j_call: TRDJ1
cdr3_length: 21
d_call: TRDD3
cdr3_nt: TGTGCTCTTGGGGAAACTAACGCAGAGAGTACTGGGGGACTGTACACCGATAAACTCATCTTT
cdr3_aa: CALGETNAESTGGLYTDKLIF

v_call: TRDV1
clone_size: medium-sized
j_call: TRDJ1
cdr3_length: 19
d_call: TRDD3
cdr3_nt: TGTGCTCTTGGGCTTACAGGGCTTACTGGGGGATACGGTACGGTAAAACTCATCTTT
cdr3_aa: CALGLTGLTGGYGTVKLIF

v_call: TRDV1
clone_size: few
j_call: TRDJ2
cdr3_length: 14
d_call: -
cdr3_nt: TGTGCTCTTGGGAACCACCGTACGTCAGCACAACTCTTCTTT
cdr3_aa: CALGNHRTSAQLFF

v_call: TRDV1
clone_size: -
j_call: TRDJ1
cdr3_length: 22
d_call: TRDD3
cdr3_nt: TGTGCTCTTGGCCCCCTAAAGGCCTACCCTTCCTTACTGGGGGACAACACCGATAAACTCATCTTT
cdr3_aa: CALGPLKAYPSLLGDNTDKLIF